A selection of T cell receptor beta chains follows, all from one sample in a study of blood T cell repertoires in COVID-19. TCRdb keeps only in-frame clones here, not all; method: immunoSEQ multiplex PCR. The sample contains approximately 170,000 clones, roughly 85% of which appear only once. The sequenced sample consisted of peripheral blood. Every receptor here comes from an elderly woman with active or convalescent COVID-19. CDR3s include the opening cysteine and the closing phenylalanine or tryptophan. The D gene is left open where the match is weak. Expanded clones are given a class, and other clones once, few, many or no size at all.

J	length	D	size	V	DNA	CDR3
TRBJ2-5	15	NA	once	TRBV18	TGTGCCAGCTCACCACCTGGTGGGGCCGCGGAGACCCAGTACTTC	CASSPPGGAAETQYF
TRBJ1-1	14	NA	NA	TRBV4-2	TGTGCCAGCAGCCAAGATCAGGGGAGCACTGAAGCTTTCTTT	CASSQDQGSTEAFF
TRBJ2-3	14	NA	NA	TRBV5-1	TGCGCCAGCAGCCCTGGACTGCAGACAGATACGCAGTATTTT	CASSPGLQTDTQYF
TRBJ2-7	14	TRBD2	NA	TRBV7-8	TGTGCCAGCAGCTTAAGACTAGCGGGCTACGAGCAGTACTTC	CASSLRLAGYEQYF
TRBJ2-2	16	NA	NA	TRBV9	TGTGCCAGCAGCGTAGTTGGGGGGGCAAGTACCGGGGAGCTGTTTTTT	CASSVVGGASTGELFF
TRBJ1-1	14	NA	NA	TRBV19	TGTGCCAGTAGTGACCTGACAGGCACCACTGAAGCTTTCTTT	CASSDLTGTTEAFF
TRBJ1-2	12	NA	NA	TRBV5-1	TGCGCCAGCAGCTTGGCGGGGGGCGGCTACACCTTC	CASSLAGGGYTF
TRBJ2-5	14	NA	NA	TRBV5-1	TGCGCCAGCAGCTTGGGCGACTCAGGGGAGACCCAGTACTTC	CASSLGDSGETQYF
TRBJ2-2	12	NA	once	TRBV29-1	TGCAGCGTTGCACATTCGACCGGGGAGCTGTTTTTT	CSVAHSTGELFF
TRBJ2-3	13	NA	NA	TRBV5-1	TGCGCCAGCAGAGGGGAAGGTACAGATACGCAGTATTTT	CASRGEGTDTQYF
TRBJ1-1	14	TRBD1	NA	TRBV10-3	TGTGCCACCTCCAGGGACAGGGAGAACACTGAAGCTTTCTTT	CATSRDRENTEAFF
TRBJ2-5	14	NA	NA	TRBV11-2	TGTGCCAGCAGCTTATCAATTAGGGGAGAGACCCAGTACTTC	CASSLSIRGETQYF
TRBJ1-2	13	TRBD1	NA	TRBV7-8	TGTGCCAGCAGCCTCCTACAGGGGAATGGCTACACCTTC	CASSLLQGNGYTF
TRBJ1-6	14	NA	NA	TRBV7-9	TGTGCCAGCAGCTTAGGGCAGAATAATTCACCCCTCCACTTT	CASSLGQNNSPLHF
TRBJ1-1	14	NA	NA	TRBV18	TGTGCCAGCTCACCACAGGGGAAGGGAACTGAAGCTTTCTTT	CASSPQGKGTEAFF
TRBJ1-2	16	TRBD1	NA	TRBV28	TGTGCCAGCAGCTCCGGGACAGGACCCCTCCGTTCGTCCTACACCTTC	CASSSGTGPLRSSYTF
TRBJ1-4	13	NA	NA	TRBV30	TGTGCCTGGAGACCCCTTCCGGGTGAAAAACTGTTTTTT	CAWRPLPGEKLFF
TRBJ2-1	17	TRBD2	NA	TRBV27	TGTGCCAGCAGTCCCTGGGGAAGCGGGAGCTCCTACAATGAGCAGTTCTTC	CASSPWGSGSSYNEQFF
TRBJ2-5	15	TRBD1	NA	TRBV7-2	TGTGCCAGCAGCTTGGACAGGGGGTACCAAGAGACCCAGTACTTC	CASSLDRGYQETQYF
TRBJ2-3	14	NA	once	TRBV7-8	TGTGCCAGCAGCGTACAGGGTTTCTCAGATACGCAGTATTTT	CASSVQGFSDTQYF
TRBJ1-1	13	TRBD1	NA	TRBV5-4	TGTGCCAGGGGACAGGGACTGAACACTGAAGCTTTCTTT	CARGQGLNTEAFF
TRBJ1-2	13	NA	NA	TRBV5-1	TGCGCCAGCAGGCCGGACTCCTCCTATGGCTACACCTTC	CASRPDSSYGYTF
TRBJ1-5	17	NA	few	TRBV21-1	TGTGCCAGCACCCAGGGGCAGGGGGTTAGAAGCAATCAGCCCCAGCATTTT	CASTQGQGVRSNQPQHF
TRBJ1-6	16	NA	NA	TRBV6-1	TGTGCCAGCAGTGAAGCGCATGTTTGGGAGGGGTCCTTCCTCCACTTT	CASSEAHVWEGSFLHF
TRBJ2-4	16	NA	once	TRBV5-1	TGCGCCAGCAGCTTGGTGGTCGGTCAGGGCGAAAACATTCAGTACTTC	CASSLVVGQGENIQYF
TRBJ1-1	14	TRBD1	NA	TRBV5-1	TGCGCCAGCAGCTTAAAGGGACAGGCCACTGAAGCTTTCTTT	CASSLKGQATEAFF
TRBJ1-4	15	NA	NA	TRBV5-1	TGCGCCAGCAGCTTGGGCCCCGGGGGTAATGAAAAACTGTTTTTT	CASSLGPGGNEKLFF
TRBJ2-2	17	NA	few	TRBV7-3	TGTGCCAGCAGCTTAAGGTCGGGGGAAGGGAGCACCGGGGAGCTGTTTTTT	CASSLRSGEGSTGELFF
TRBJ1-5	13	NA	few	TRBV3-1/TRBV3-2	TGTGCCAGCAGCCAAGGGAGAATTCAGCCCCAGCATTTT	CASSQGRIQPQHF
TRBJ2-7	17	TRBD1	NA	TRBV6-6	TGTGCCAGTAGTCGGCGGGGGACAGGGGGCGCGATCTACGAGCAGTACTTC	CASSRRGTGGAIYEQYF
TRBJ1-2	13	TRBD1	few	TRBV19	TGTGCCAGTAGTCCAGGACAGGGCTATGGCTACACCTTC	CASSPGQGYGYTF
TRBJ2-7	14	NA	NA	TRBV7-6	TGTGCCAGCAGCTTATACAGGGATAGCTACGAGCAGTACTTC	CASSLYRDSYEQYF
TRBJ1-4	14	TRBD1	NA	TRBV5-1	TGCGCCAGCAGCTACGGACAGGGAGGTGAAAAACTGTTTTTT	CASSYGQGGEKLFF
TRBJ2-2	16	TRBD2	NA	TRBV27	TGTGCCAGCAGTTTACAGGCGGGAGTTGACACCGGGGAGCTGTTTTTT	CASSLQAGVDTGELFF
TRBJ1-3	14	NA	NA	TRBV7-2	TGTGCCAGCAGCCCAGCGGGACGTTCAAGCACCATATATTTT	CASSPAGRSSTIYF
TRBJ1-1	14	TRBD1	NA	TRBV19	TGTGCCAGTAGTTACCTGGACAGGGACACTGAAGCTTTCTTT	CASSYLDRDTEAFF
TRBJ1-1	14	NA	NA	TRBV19	TGTGCCAGTAGTATAGGGCAGGGATACACTGAAGCTTTCTTT	CASSIGQGYTEAFF
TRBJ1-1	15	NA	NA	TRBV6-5	TGTGCCAGCAGTATGGAAATGACGGGGACTACTGAAGCTTTCTTT	CASSMEMTGTTEAFF
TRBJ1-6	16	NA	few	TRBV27	TGTGCCAGCAGTTTCACCAGGGGCCTAGATAATTCACCCCTCCACTTT	CASSFTRGLDNSPLHF
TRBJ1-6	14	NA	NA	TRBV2	TGTGCCAGCAGTGAAATGTCGGGTGTTTCACCCCTCCACTTT	CASSEMSGVSPLHF
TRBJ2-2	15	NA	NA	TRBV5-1	TGCGCCAGCAGCTTTGCCAGGCTGAACACCGGGGAGCTGTTTTTT	CASSFARLNTGELFF
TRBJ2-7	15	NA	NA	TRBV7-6	TGTGCCAGCAGCTTAGGGGGCGGGATCCCCTACGAGCAGTACTTC	CASSLGGGIPYEQYF
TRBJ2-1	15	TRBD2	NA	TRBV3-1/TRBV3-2	TGTGCCAGCAGCCAATTCACTAGCGGGAGTAATGAGCAGTTCTTC	CASSQFTSGSNEQFF
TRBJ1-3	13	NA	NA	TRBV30	TGTGCCTGGAGTGTAGCGCGGGGAAACACCATATATTTT	CAWSVARGNTIYF
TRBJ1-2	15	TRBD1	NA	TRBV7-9	TGTGCCAGCAGTTTTTTACGTGGGACAGGCTATGGCTACACCTTC	CASSFLRGTGYGYTF
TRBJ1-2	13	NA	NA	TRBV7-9	TGTGCCAGCAGCTCCCAGGGGAACTATGGCTACACCTTC	CASSSQGNYGYTF
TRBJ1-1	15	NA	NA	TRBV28	TGTGCCAGCAGTCCGGGACACCGGTTAGGCACTGAAGCTTTCTTT	CASSPGHRLGTEAFF
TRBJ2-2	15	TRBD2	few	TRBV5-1	TGCGCCAGCGCTCGGACTAGCGGGAGCACCGGGGAGCTGTTTTTT	CASARTSGSTGELFF